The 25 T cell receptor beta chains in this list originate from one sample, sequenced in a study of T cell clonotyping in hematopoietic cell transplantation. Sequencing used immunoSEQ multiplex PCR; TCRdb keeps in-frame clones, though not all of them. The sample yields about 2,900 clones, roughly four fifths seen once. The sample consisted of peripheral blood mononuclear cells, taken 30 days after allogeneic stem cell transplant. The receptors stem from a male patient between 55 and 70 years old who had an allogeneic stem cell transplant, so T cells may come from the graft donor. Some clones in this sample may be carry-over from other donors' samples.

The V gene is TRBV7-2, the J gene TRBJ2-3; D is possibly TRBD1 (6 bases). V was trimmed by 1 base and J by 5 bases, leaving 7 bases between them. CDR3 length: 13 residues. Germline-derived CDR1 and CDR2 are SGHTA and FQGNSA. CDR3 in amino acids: CASSLGGQDTQYF. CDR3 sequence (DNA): TGTGCCAGCAGCTTAGGGGGGCAAGATACGCAGTATTTT.

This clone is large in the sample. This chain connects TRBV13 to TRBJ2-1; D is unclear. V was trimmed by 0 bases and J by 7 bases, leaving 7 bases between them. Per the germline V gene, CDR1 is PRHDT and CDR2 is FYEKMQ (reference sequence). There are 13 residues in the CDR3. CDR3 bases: TGTGCCAGCAGCTTAGGTTGGGAAAATGAGCAGTTCTTC. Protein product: CASSLGWENEQFF.

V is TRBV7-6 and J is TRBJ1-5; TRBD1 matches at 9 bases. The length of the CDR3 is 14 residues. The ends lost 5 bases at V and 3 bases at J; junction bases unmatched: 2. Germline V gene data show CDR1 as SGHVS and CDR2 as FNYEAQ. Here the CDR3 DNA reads TGTGCCAGCAGCCGGGACAGGGACAATCAGCCCCAGCATTTT. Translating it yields CASSRDRDNQPQHF. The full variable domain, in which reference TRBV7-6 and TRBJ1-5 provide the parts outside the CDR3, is GAGVSQSPRYKVTKRGQDVALRCDPISGHVSLYWYRQALGQGPEFLTYFNYEAQQDKSGLPNDRFSAERPEGSISTLTIQRTEQRDSAMYRCASSRDRDNQPQHFGDGTRLSIL.

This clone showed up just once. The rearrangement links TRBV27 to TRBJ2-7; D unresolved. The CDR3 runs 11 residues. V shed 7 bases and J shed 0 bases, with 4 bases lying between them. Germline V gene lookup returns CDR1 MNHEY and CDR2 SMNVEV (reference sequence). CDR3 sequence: CASKSSYEQYF. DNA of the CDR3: TGTGCCAGCAAAAGCTCCTACGAGCAGTACTTC.

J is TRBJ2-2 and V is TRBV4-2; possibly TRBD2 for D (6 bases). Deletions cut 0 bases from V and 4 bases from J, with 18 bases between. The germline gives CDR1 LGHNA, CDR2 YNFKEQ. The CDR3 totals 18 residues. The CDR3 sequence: CASSQEVGGTLPTGELFF. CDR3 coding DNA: TGTGCCAGCAGCCAAGAAGTCGGCGGGACCCTTCCCACCGGGGAGCTGTTTTTT.

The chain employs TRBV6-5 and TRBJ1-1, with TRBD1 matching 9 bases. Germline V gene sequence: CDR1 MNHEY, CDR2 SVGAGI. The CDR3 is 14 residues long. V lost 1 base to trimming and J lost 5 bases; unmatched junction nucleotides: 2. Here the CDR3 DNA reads TGTGCCAGCAGTTACTACAGGGGGCAAACTGAAGCTTTCTTT. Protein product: CASSYYRGQTEAFF.

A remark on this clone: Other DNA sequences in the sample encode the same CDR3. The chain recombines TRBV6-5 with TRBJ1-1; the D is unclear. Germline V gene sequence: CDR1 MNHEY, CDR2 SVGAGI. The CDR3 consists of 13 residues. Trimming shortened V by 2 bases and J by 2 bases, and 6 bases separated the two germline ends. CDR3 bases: TGTGCCAGCAGTTACGGAGGAAACACTGAAGCTTTCTTT. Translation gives CASSYGGNTEAFF.

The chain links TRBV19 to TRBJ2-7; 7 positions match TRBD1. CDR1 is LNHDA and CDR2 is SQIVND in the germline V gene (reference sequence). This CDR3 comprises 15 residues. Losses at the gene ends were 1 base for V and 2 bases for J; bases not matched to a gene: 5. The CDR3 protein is CASSIGQGPPYEQYF. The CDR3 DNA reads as TGTGCCAGTAGTATAGGACAGGGCCCCCCCTACGAGCAGTACTTC.

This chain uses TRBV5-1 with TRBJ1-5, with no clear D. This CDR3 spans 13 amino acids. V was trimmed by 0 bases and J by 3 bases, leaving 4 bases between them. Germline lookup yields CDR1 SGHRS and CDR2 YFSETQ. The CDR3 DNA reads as TGCGCCAGCAGCTTGGGATTCAATCAGCCCCAGCATTTT. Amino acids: CASSLGFNQPQHF.

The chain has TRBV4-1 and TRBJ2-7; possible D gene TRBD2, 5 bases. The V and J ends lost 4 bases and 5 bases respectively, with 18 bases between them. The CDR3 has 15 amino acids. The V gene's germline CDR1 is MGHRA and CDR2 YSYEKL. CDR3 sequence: CASSLLPDSFHEQYF. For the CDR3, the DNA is TGCGCCAGCAGCCTTTTGCCGGACTCGTTCCACGAGCAGTACTTC.

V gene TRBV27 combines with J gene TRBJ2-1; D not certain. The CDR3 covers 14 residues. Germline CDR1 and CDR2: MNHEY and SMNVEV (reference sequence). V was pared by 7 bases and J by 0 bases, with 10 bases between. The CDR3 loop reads CASKEISSYNEQFF. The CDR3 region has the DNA TGTGCCAGCAAGGAGATTAGCTCCTACAATGAGCAGTTCTTC.

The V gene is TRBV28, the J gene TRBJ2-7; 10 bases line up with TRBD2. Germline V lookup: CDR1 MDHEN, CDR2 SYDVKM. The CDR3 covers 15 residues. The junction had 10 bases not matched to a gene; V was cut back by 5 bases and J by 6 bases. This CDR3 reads CASSPHLAGVTEQYF. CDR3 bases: TGTGCCAGCAGTCCCCACCTAGCGGGAGTAACCGAGCAGTACTTC. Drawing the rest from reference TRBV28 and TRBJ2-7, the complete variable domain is DVKVTQSSRYLVKRTGEKVFLECVQDMDHENMFWYRQDPGLGLRLIYFSYDVKMKEKGDIPEGYSVSREKKERFSLILESASTNQTSMYLCASSPHLAGVTEQYFGPGTRLTVT.

The chain's CDR3 is CASSLGGSADTQYF. The CDR3 DNA sequence: TGTGCCAGCAGCTTGGGGGGTAGCGCAGATACGCAGTATTTT. This chain connects TRBV5-4 to TRBJ2-3; a weak D match, TRBD2 (5 bases). This CDR3 comprises 14 residues. V lost 0 bases and J 4 bases, leaving 9 bases between the germline ends. Germline V gene lookup returns CDR1 SGHNT and CDR2 YYREEE (reference sequence).

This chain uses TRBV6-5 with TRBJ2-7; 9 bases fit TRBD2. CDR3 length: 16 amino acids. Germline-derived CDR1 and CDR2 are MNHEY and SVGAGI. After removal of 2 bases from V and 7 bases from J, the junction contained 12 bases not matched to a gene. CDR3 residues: CASSYRAGGPGVEQYF. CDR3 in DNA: TGTGCCAGCAGTTACCGGGCGGGAGGGCCAGGGGTTGAGCAGTACTTC.

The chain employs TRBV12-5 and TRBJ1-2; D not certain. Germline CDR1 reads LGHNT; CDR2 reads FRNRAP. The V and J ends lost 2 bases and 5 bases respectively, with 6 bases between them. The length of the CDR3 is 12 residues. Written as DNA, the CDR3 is TGTGCTAGTGGTTTGACGGATTATGGCTACACCTTC. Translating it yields CASGLTDYGYTF.

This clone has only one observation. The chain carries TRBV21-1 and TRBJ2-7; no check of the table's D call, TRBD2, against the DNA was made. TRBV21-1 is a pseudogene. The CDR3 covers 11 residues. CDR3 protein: CASSSRRTGDF. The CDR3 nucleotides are TGTGCCAGCAGCAGCCGACGGACTGGAGACTTC.

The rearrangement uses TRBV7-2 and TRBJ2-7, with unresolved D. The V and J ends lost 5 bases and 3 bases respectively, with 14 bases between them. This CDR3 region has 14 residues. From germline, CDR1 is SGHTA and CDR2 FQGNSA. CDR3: CASSQGPSSYEQYF. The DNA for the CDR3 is TGTGCCAGCAGCCAAGGTCCTAGTAGCTACGAGCAGTACTTC.

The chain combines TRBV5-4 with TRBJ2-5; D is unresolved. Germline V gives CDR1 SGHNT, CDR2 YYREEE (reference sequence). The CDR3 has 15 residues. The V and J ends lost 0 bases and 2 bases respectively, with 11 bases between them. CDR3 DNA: TGTGCCAGCAGCTTGGATATTTACGAACAAGAGACCCAGTACTTC. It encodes CASSLDIYEQETQYF.

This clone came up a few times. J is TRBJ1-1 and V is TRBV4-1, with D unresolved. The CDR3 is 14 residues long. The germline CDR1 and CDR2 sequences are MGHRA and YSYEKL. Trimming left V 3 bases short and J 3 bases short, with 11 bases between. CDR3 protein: CASSHVSQDTEAFF. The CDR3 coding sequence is TGCGCCAGCAGCCACGTAAGTCAGGACACTGAAGCTTTCTTT.

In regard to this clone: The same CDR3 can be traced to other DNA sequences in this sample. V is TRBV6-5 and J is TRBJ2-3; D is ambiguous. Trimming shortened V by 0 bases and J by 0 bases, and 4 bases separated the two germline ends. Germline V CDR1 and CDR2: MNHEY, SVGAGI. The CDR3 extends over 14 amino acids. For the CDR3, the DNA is TGTGCCAGCAGTTACTCAGGCAGCACAGATACGCAGTATTTT. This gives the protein CASSYSGSTDTQYF.

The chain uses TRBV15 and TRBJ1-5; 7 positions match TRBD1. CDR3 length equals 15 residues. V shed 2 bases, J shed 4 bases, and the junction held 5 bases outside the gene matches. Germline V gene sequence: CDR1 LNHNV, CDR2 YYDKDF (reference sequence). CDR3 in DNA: TGTGCCACCAGCAGACTAGGGGACAGAAATCAGCCCCAGCATTTT. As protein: CATSRLGDRNQPQHF.

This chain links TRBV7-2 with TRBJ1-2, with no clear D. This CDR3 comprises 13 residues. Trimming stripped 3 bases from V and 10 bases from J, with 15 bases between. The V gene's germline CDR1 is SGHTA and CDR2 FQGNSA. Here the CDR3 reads CASSLSLTNAYTF. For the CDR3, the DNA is TGTGCCAGCAGCTTGAGCCTAACAAATGCCTACACCTTC.

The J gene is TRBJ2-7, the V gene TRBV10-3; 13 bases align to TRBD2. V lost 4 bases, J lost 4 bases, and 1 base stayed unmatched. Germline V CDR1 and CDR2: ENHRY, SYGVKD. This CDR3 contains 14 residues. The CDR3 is CAISGLAGGYEQYF. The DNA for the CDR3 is TGTGCCATCAGTGGACTAGCGGGAGGTTACGAGCAGTACTTC.

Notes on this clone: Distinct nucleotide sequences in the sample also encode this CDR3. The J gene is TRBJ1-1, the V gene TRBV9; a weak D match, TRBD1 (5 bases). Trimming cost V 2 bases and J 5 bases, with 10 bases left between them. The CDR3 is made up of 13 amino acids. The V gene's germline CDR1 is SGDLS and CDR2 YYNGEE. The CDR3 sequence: CASSVGTGTEAFF. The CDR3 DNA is TGTGCCAGCAGCGTGGGGACCGGAACTGAAGCTTTCTTT. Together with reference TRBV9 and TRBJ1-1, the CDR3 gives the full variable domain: DSGVTQTPKHLITATGQRVTLRCSPRSGDLSVYWYQQSLDQGLQFLIQYYNGEERAKGNILERFSAQQFPDLHSELNLSSLELGDSALYFCASSVGTGTEAFFGQGTRLTVV.

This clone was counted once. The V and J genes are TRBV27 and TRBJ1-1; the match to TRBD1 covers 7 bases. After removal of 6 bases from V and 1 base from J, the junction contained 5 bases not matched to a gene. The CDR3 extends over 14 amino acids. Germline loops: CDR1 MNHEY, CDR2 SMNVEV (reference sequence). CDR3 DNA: TGTGCCAGCAGACACAGGGGCGGGAACACTGAAGCTTTCTTT. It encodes CASRHRGGNTEAFF.